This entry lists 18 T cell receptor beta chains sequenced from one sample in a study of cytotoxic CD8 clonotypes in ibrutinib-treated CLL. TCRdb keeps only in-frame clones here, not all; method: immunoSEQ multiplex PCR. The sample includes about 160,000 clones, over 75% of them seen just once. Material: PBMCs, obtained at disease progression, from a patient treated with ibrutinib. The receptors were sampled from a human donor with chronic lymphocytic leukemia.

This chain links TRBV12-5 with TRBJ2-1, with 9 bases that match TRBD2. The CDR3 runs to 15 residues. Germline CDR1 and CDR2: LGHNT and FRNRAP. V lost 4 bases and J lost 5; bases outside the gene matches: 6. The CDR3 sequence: CASGSGGRADNEQFF. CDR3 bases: TGTGCTAGTGGTTCCGGCGGGAGGGCCGACAATGAGCAGTTCTTC.

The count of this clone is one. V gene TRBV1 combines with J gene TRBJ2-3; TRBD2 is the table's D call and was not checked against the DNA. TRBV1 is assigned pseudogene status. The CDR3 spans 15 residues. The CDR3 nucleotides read TGCACCAGCAGCCAAATTCGAACTAGCGGTCATACGCAGTATTTT. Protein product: CTSSQIRTSGHTQYF.

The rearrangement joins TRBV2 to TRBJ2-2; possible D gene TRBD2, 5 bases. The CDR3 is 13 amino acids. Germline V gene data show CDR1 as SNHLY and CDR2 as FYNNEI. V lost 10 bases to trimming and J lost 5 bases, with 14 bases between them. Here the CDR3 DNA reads TGTGCCACTACTAGTGAGAAGACCGGGGAGCTGTTTTTT. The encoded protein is CATTSEKTGELFF.

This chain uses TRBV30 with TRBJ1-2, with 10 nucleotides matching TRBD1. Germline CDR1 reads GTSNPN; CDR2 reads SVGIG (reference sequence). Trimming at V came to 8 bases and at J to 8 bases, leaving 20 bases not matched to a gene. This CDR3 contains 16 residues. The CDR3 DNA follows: TGTGCCCCCCTACCGGGACAGGGGCTCTCTAGCCCAGGCTACACCTTC. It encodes CAPLPGQGLSSPGYTF. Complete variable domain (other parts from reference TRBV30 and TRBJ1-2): SQTIHQWPATLVQPVGSPLSLECTVEGTSNPNLYWYRQAAGRGLQLLFYSVGIGQISSEVPQNLSASRPQDRQFILSSKKLLLSDSGFYLCAPLPGQGLSSPGYTFGSGTRLTVV.

In DNA form, the CDR3 reads TGTGCCAGCAGCTTAGAACTAGCGGGAAGCTCCTACAATGAGCAGTTCTTC. Translating gives CASSLELAGSSYNEQFF. This rearrangement joins TRBV7-6 to TRBJ2-1; the match to TRBD2 covers 10 bases. This CDR3 has 17 amino acids. V lost 1 base to trimming and J lost 0 bases; unmatched junction nucleotides: 3. Germline V gives CDR1 SGHVS, CDR2 FNYEAQ.

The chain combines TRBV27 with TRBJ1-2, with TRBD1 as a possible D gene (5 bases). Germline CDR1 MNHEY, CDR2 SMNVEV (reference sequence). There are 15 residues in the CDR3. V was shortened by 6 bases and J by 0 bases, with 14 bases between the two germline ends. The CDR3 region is CASSAGDPANYGYTF. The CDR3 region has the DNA TGTGCCAGCAGCGCCGGGGACCCCGCTAACTATGGCTACACCTTC.

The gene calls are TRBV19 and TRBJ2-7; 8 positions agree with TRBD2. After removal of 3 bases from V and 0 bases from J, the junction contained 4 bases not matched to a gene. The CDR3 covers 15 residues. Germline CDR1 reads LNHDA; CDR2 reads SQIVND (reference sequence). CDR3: CASSIRSGSSYEQYF. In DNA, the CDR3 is TGTGCCAGTAGTATCCGGAGCGGGAGCTCCTACGAGCAGTACTTC.

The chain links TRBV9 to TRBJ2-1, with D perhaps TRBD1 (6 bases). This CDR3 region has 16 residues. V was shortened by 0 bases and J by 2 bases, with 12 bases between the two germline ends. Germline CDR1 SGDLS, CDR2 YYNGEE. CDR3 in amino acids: CASSVDWDTTYNEQFF. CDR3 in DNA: TGTGCCAGCAGCGTAGATTGGGACACCACCTACAATGAGCAGTTCTTC.

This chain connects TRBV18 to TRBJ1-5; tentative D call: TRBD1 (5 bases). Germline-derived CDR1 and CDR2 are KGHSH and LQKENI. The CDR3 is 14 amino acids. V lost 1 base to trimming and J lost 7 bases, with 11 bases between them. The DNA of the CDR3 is TGTGCCAGCTCACCACGGCAGGGCAGACAGCCCCAGCATTTT. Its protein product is CASSPRQGRQPQHF. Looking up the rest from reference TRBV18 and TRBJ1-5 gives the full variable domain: NAGVMQNPRHLVRRRGQEARLRCSPMKGHSHVYWYRQLPEEGLKFMVYLQKENIIDESGMPKERFSAEFPKEGPSILRIQQVVRGDSAAYFCASSPRQGRQPQHFGDGTRLSIL.

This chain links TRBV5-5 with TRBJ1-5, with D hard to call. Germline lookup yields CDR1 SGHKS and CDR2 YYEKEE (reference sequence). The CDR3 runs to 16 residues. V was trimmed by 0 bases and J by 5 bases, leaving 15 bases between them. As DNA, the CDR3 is TGTGCCAGCAGCTTGGATGCCCCAAACAGAGATCAGCCCCAGCATTTT. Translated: CASSLDAPNRDQPQHF.

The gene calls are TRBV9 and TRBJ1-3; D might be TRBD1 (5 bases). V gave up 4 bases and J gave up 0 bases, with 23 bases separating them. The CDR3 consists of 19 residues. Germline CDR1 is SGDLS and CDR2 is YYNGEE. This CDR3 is CASSPSPGGGLYSGNTIYF. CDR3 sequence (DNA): TGTGCCAGCAGCCCGTCTCCGGGTGGGGGGTTATACTCTGGAAACACCATATATTTT. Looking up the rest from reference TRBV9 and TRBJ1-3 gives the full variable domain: DSGVTQTPKHLITATGQRVTLRCSPRSGDLSVYWYQQSLDQGLQFLIQYYNGEERAKGNILERFSAQQFPDLHSELNLSSLELGDSALYFCASSPSPGGGLYSGNTIYFGEGSWLTVV.

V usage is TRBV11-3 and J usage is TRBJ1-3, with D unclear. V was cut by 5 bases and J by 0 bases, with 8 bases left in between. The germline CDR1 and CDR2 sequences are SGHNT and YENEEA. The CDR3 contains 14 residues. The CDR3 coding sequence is TGTGCCAGCAGCGTCGAAAGCTCTGGAAACACCATATATTTT. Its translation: CASSVESSGNTIYF.

This CDR3 reads CASRRTNDYGYTF. In nucleotides, the CDR3 is TGTGCCAGCAGACGGACGAACGACTATGGCTACACCTTC. The chain carries TRBV27 and TRBJ1-2; the D is unclear. Germline V CDR1 and CDR2: MNHEY, SMNVEV (reference sequence). This CDR3 contains 13 residues. Trimming removed 6 bases at V and 3 bases at J, with 11 bases between.

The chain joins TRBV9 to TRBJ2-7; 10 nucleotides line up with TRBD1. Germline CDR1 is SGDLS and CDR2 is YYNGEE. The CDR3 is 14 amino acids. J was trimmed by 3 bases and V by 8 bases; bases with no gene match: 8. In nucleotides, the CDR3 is TGTGCCAGGTCCGGGACAGGGGTCGACTACGAGCAGTACTTC. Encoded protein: CARSGTGVDYEQYF. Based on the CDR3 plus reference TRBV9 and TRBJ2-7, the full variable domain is DSGVTQTPKHLITATGQRVTLRCSPRSGDLSVYWYQQSLDQGLQFLIQYYNGEERAKGNILERFSAQQFPDLHSELNLSSLELGDSALYFCARSGTGVDYEQYFGPGTRLTVT.

The CDR3 region is CASSRGTYEQYF. The CDR3 nucleotides read TGTGCCAGCAGCCGCGGAACCTACGAGCAGTACTTC. V gene TRBV7-2 combines with J gene TRBJ2-7; D is undetermined. The CDR3 consists of 12 residues. V was clipped by 5 bases and J by 2 bases, with 7 bases between them. Germline-derived CDR1 and CDR2 are SGHTA and FQGNSA.

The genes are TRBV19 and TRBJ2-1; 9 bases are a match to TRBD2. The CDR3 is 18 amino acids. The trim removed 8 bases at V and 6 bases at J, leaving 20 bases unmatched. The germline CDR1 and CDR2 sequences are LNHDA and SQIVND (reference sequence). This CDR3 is CASPPVGASGDLGNEQFF. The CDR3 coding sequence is TGTGCCAGTCCCCCCGTGGGGGCTAGCGGGGACCTCGGCAATGAGCAGTTCTTC. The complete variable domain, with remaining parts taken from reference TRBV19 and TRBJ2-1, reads DGGITQSPKYLFRKEGQNVTLSCEQNLNHDAMYWYRQDPGQGLRLIYYSQIVNDFQKGDIAEGYSVSREKKESFPLTVTSAQKNPTAFYLCASPPVGASGDLGNEQFFGPGTRLTVL.

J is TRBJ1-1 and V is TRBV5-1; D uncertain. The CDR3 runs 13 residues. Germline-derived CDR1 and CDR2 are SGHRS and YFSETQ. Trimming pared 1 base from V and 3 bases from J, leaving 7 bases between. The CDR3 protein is CASSLFGDTEAFF. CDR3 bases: TGCGCCAGCAGCTTGTTCGGGGACACTGAAGCTTTCTTT.

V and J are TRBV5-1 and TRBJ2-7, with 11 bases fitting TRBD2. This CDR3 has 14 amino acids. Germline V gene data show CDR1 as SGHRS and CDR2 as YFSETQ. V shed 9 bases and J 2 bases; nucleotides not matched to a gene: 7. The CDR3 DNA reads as TGCGCCACCTCCTTAGCGGGAGGGACCTACGAGCAGTACTTC. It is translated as CATSLAGGTYEQYF.